This T cell receptor beta chain was identified during a study of beta chain features in type 1 diabetes. The study, taken as a whole, reports: Moderate yet significant TCRB CDR3 shortening was seen in Type 1 diabetes patients in all four CD4+ subsets.

Expressed TCRB transcripts were sequenced after all isolated RNA was converted to cDNA. The data were produced by immunoSEQ multiplex PCR, yet TCRdb's version contains in-frame clones alone and is incomplete. The sample shows roughly 260,000 clones, approximately 11% of them seen only once. V lost 5 bases to trimming and J lost 7 bases, with 13 bases between them. The CDR3 is 13 residues long. CDR1 and CDR2 (germline): MNHNY, SVGAGI (reference sequence). About this clone: The antigen is undetermined.

J is TRBJ2-3 and V is TRBV6-6; the D gene is possibly TRBD2 (5 bases). The clonotype originates from a man aged 25 to 40 with type 1 diabetes. The sequenced sample was naive CD4+ T cells from blood. This CDR3 is CASSPGGSNTQYF. For the CDR3, the DNA is TGTGCCAGCAGTCCGGGCGGGTCCAATACGCAGTATTTT.